What follows are 25 T cell receptor beta chains derived from one specimen sequenced in a study of T cells in Graves' hyperthyroidism and ophthalmopathy. RNA transcripts served as the template for amplifying TCR beta CDR3 regions. During a first-round RT-PCR of the TCR CDR3, the HTBI primer set was used. MiXCR, run by TCRdb on the multiplex PCR reads, gives a single entry per CDR3 protein. The sample contains around 760,000 distinct CDR3 sequences, about 35% of which appear only once. The sequenced sample consisted of blood. These receptor sequences come from a woman aged 40 to 50 with Graves' hyperthyroidism.

The chain uses TRBV7-3 and TRBJ1-5, with 9 bases fitting TRBD1. V shed 6 bases, J shed 7 bases, and the junction held 13 bases outside the gene matches. The length of the CDR3 is 16 residues. Germline assignment: CDR1 SGHTA and CDR2 FQGTGA. The CDR3 reads CASRRTRDRELQPQHF. The CDR3 DNA follows: TGTGCCAGCAGGCGTACCCGGGACAGGGAGTTGCAGCCCCAGCATTTT.

This clonotype has a handful of counts. The chain is built from TRBV4-3 and TRBJ1-2, with D tentatively TRBD1 (5 bases). There are 13 residues in the CDR3. V lost 3 bases and J lost 6, with 11 bases in between. Germline CDR1 LGHNA, CDR2 YSLEER. The CDR3 spells CASSQNSGDGYTF. The CDR3 DNA follows: TGCGCCAGCAGCCAGAATTCGGGGGATGGCTACACCTTC.

This clonotype has a handful of counts. The chain uses TRBV6-5 and TRBJ2-7; TRBD1 aligns across 7 bases. V shed 6 bases, J shed 1 base, and the junction held 6 bases outside the gene matches. This CDR3 region has 14 residues. From germline, CDR1 is MNHEY and CDR2 SVGAGI. CDR3: CASRLSGQSYEQYF. The CDR3, as DNA: TGTGCCAGCAGGCTTTCGGGACAGTCCTACGAGCAGTACTTC.

This clonotype was found a few times. This rearrangement joins TRBV6-5 to TRBJ1-5; perhaps TRBD1 as D (5 bases). CDR1 is MNHEY and CDR2 is SVGAGI in the germline V gene. The V end lost 5 bases, the J end lost 7 bases, and 21 bases lay between the germline ends. This CDR3 is 16 amino acids long. CDR3 in DNA: TGTGCCAGCAGTGAAGCGAACAGGAATTTCCCGCAGCCCCAGCATTTT. Translation: CASSEANRNFPQPQHF.

The rearrangement uses TRBV9 and TRBJ2-3; 11 nucleotides align to TRBD2. The CDR3 covers 16 residues. With V trimmed by 10 bases and J by 3 bases, 13 bases remained unmatched. Germline values: CDR1 SGDLS, CDR2 YYNGEE. Here the CDR3 DNA reads TGTGCCTCAACAACCGGGACTAGCGGTCGTACAGATACGCAGTATTTT. Amino acid sequence: CASTTGTSGRTDTQYF.

As to this clonotype: With a much larger clone just one base away, this may be a read error. The J gene is TRBJ2-7, the V gene TRBV10-3; D may be TRBD1 (6 bases). Germline V lookup: CDR1 ENHRY, CDR2 SYGVKD. The CDR3 consists of 15 residues. Trimming took 5 bases from V and 2 from J, leaving 16 bases between them. DNA for the CDR3: TGTGCCATCAGTACCATGCTGGGGGCCCCCTACGAGCAGTACTTC. Its translation: CAISTMLGAPYEQYF.

This clonotype was observed at least ten times. V is TRBV12-3 or TRBV12-4 and J is TRBJ2-6, with D possibly being TRBD1 or TRBD2 (5 bases each). Trimming left V 5 bases short and J 12 bases short, with 11 bases between. The CDR3 sequence is 12 residues long. CDR3 sequence: CASSPGTPVLTF. The CDR3, as DNA: TGTGCCAGCAGTCCAGGGACGCCCGTCCTGACTTTC.

The table lists this clonotype with many counts. The chain links TRBV20-1 to TRBJ2-2; the D gene is possibly TRBD1 (6 bases). In germline, CDR1 is DFQATT, CDR2 SNEGSKA (reference sequence). CDR3 length equals 14 residues. V shed 6 bases and J shed 6 bases, with 17 bases lying between them. This CDR3 reads CSALDRSGAGELFF. CDR3 in DNA: TGCAGTGCCCTTGACAGGAGTGGTGCCGGGGAGCTGTTTTTT.

The gene calls are TRBV27 and TRBJ2-6, with D unclear. The V and J ends lost 2 bases and 4 bases respectively, with 15 bases between them. From germline, CDR1 is MNHEY and CDR2 SMNVEV (reference sequence). The CDR3 is 17 amino acids. The CDR3 is CASSLGSVKRGANVLTF. CDR3 sequence (DNA): TGTGCCAGCAGTTTAGGGTCCGTAAAGAGGGGGGCCAACGTCCTGACTTTC.

This clonotype came up many times. This chain connects TRBV12-3 or TRBV12-4 to TRBJ1-1; D unclear. V was trimmed by 4 bases and J by 3 bases, leaving 9 bases between them. This CDR3 has 13 residues. The CDR3 protein is CASSWASYTEAFF. The CDR3 bases are TGTGCCAGCAGTTGGGCCAGCTACACTGAAGCTTTCTTT.

With respect to this clonotype: This CDR3 fails to terminate in the conserved phenylalanine or tryptophan, so it likely reflects a read error. The chain's CDR3 is CASSPSRGQETQYL. CDR3 nucleotides: TGTGCCAGCTCACCATCCCGGGGCCAAGAGACCCAGTACCTC. V gene TRBV7-2 combines with J gene TRBJ2-5, with D tentatively TRBD2 (5 bases). This CDR3 comprises 14 residues. Germline lookup yields CDR1 SGHTA and CDR2 FQGNSA. The V gene lost 8 bases and the J gene lost 1 base, with 14 bases spanning the gap.

For this clonotype: This may be a read error: a much more frequent sequence differs by one nucleotide. The V and J genes are TRBV12-3 or TRBV12-4 and TRBJ1-1; D possibly corresponds to TRBD1 (6 bases). The CDR3 contains 12 residues. Trimming pared 4 bases from V and 8 bases from J, leaving 11 bases between. The CDR3 is CASSSVDREAFF. Written as DNA, the CDR3 is TGTGCCAGCAGTTCCGTTGACAGGGAAGCTTTCTTT.

In this sample, this clonotype turned up many times. CDR3 DNA: TGTGCCACTGGAGGGTTCTCTGGCAATCAGCCCCAGCATTTT. Translation: CATGGFSGNQPQHF. This chain links TRBV15 with TRBJ1-5; D gene ambiguous. Germline CDR1 LNHNV, CDR2 YYDKDF (reference sequence). V was shortened by 9 bases and J by 2 bases, with 14 bases between the two germline ends. The CDR3 is 14 amino acids.

This clonotype was seen many times. This chain links TRBV19 with TRBJ1-2; D gene unclear. Germline values: CDR1 LNHDA, CDR2 SQIVND (reference sequence). This CDR3 has 11 amino acids. V was cut by 3 bases and J by 6 bases, with 5 bases left in between. The CDR3 DNA is TGTGCCAGTAGTATCAGGAATGGCTACACCTTC. Amino acids: CASSIRNGYTF.

This clonotype occurred a few times. V and J are TRBV6-6 and TRBJ1-6; maybe TRBD1 (6 bases). The germline V gene has CDR1 MNHNY and CDR2 SVGAGI (reference sequence). Trimming stripped 4 bases from V and 1 base from J, with 11 bases between. The CDR3 covers 16 residues. CDR3 DNA sequence: TGTGCCAGCAGTTCCAGGGGAGCGTCCTATAATTCACCCCTCCACTTT. Its translation: CASSSRGASYNSPLHF.

The chain employs TRBV6-6 and TRBJ2-2, with D possibly being TRBD1 (6 bases). The CDR3 contains 14 residues. Germline V gene lookup returns CDR1 MNHNY and CDR2 SVGAGI (reference sequence). V was trimmed by 11 bases and J by 5 bases, leaving 18 bases between them. The CDR3 spells CASYGRGRTGELFF. In nucleotides, the CDR3 is TGTGCCTCGTACGGCAGGGGAAGAACCGGGGAGCTGTTTTTT.

The chain joins TRBV19 to TRBJ2-7; a weak D match, TRBD2 (5 bases). This CDR3 contains 15 residues. Trimming shortened V by 4 bases and J by 5 bases, and 18 bases separated the two germline ends. CDR1 is LNHDA, CDR2 SQIVND, per germline (reference sequence). The CDR3 loop reads CASSTGLYTGDEQYF. For the CDR3, the DNA is TGTGCCAGTAGTACCGGACTTTACACCGGGGACGAGCAGTACTTC. The variable domain in full, with the rest retrieved from reference TRBV19 and TRBJ2-7, is DGGITQSPKYLFRKEGQNVTLSCEQNLNHDAMYWYRQDPGQGLRLIYYSQIVNDFQKGDIAEGYSVSREKKESFPLTVTSAQKNPTAFYLCASSTGLYTGDEQYFGPGTRLTVT.

This clonotype was recorded many times. The CDR3 spells CASSFGTFNEQYF. In DNA, the CDR3 is TGTGCCAGCAGCTTCGGGACTTTCAACGAGCAGTACTTC. The V call is TRBV7-2, the J call TRBJ2-7; a possible D gene is TRBD2 (6 bases). V was trimmed by 3 bases and J by 5 bases, leaving 11 bases between them. This CDR3 is 13 amino acids long. Germline loops: CDR1 SGHTA, CDR2 FQGNSA.

The J gene is TRBJ1-3, the V gene TRBV7-8, with D perhaps TRBD1 (5 bases). Germline V lookup: CDR1 SGHVS, CDR2 FQNEAQ. V gave up 1 base and J gave up 0 bases, with 13 bases separating them. CDR3 size: 17 residues. The CDR3 nucleotides are TGTGCCAGCAGCTTAGGGTCTCTCGGGGGCTCTGGAAACACCATATATTTT. Protein product: CASSLGSLGGSGNTIYF.

The chain has TRBV28 and TRBJ1-6; no reliable D call. Trimming took 7 bases from V and 12 from J, leaving 16 bases between them. This CDR3 has 13 residues. Germline V gene lookup returns CDR1 MDHEN and CDR2 SYDVKM. The DNA of the CDR3 is TGTGCCAGCATTTGGGTCGGGCGAGGACCCCTCCACTTT. Translating it yields CASIWVGRGPLHF.

Comment on this clonotype: An end of the junction differs from the germline gene, which may be a read error. The J gene is TRBJ2-5, the V gene TRBV20-1; TRBD2 aligns across 7 bases. The CDR3 extends over 11 amino acids. Germline V gene data show CDR1 as DFQATT and CDR2 as SNEGSKA (reference sequence). CDR3 nucleotides: TGCAGTTCTAGCGCGGGGGAGGCCCAGTACTTC. Protein product: CSSSAGEAQYF.

This clonotype was seen a handful of times. The chain is built from TRBV6-5 and TRBJ1-2, with 8 bases lining up with TRBD1. CDR3 length: 15 amino acids. Germline trimming cut 4 bases from V and 2 bases from J; bases unmatched to any gene: 6. The germline V gene has CDR1 MNHEY and CDR2 SVGAGI. The CDR3 protein is CASSSQWTGNYGYTF. DNA of the CDR3: TGTGCCAGCAGTTCACAATGGACAGGGAACTATGGCTACACCTTC.

About this clonotype itself: A much more abundant neighbour one base away suggests this may be a read error. CDR3 DNA: TGTGCCAGCAGTGAATATGGAGGCCGAAAAGCAGATACGCAGTATTTT. Its protein is CASSEYGGRKADTQYF. V and J are TRBV25-1 and TRBJ2-3; tentatively, D is TRBD2 (5 bases). CDR3 length equals 16 residues. V lost 0 bases to trimming and J lost 4 bases, with 14 bases between them. The germline V gene has CDR1 MGHDK and CDR2 SYGVNS. Together with reference TRBV25-1 and TRBJ2-3, the CDR3 gives the full variable domain: EADIYQTPRYLVIGTGKKITLECSQTMGHDKMYWYQQDPGMELHLIHYSYGVNSTEKGDLSSESTVSRIRTEHFPLTLESARPSHTSQYLCASSEYGGRKADTQYFGPGTRLTVL.

This sequence joins TRBV19 and TRBJ2-7, with 7 nucleotides matching TRBD2. TRBJ2-1 explains the end of the DNA better; the J call may be wrong. The germline gives CDR1 LNHDA, CDR2 SQIVND (reference sequence). The length of the CDR3 is 12 residues. CDR3 nucleotide sequence: TGTGCCAGTAGTACTCAGCGGGATCGGCAGTTCTTC. Translation: CASSTQRDRQFF.

V usage is TRBV4-2 and J usage is TRBJ1-6; unclear D gene. The CDR3 covers 14 residues. Germline values: CDR1 LGHNA, CDR2 YNFKEQ. V was shortened by 0 bases and J by 7 bases, with 7 bases between the two germline ends. The CDR3 region has the DNA TGTGCCAGCAGCCAAGATGGAGCAAATTCACCCCTCCACTTT. Protein: CASSQDGANSPLHF.